Below are 22 T cell receptor beta chains sequenced from a single sample in a study of cytotoxic CD8 clonotypes in ibrutinib-treated CLL. Repertoires were generated with immunoSEQ multiplex PCR, while TCRdb's copy carries only in-frame clones and drops some. The sample shows around 76,000 clones, less than 85% of them seen only once. The source material was PBMCs, sampled after 24 months of ibrutinib treatment. Receptors originate from a human donor with chronic lymphocytic leukemia.

V usage is TRBV6-6 and J usage is TRBJ2-7; D not resolved. The germline CDR1 and CDR2 sequences are MNHNY and SVGAGI (reference sequence). The CDR3 covers 13 residues. Trimming left V 7 bases short and J 0 bases short, with 10 bases between. The CDR3 DNA follows: TGTGCCAGCACCCCAGGAAACTCCTACGAGCAGTACTTC. It encodes CASTPGNSYEQYF.

The chain combines TRBV7-9 with TRBJ2-6; D is perhaps TRBD1 or TRBD2 (5 bases each). CDR1 is SEHNR and CDR2 is FQNEAQ in the germline V gene (reference sequence). V was cut by 4 bases and J by 0 bases, with 7 bases left in between. This CDR3 is built from 15 residues. CDR3 nucleotide sequence: TGTGCCAGCAGCTCAGGGAGCTCTGGGGCCAACGTCCTGACTTTC. This translates into CASSSGSSGANVLTF.

There are a few counts of this clone. V gene TRBV19 combines with J gene TRBJ2-5; 9 nucleotides line up with TRBD1. There are 15 residues in the CDR3. V gave up 4 bases and J gave up 4 bases; unmatched junction bases: 7. Germline values: CDR1 LNHDA, CDR2 SQIVND (reference sequence). The CDR3 is CASSNSPGQGETQYF. The CDR3, as DNA: TGTGCCAGTAGTAACTCACCGGGACAGGGAGAGACCCAGTACTTC.

V is TRBV27 and J is TRBJ2-2; D remains unclear. The CDR3 is 15 amino acids. Germline-derived CDR1 and CDR2 are MNHEY and SMNVEV (reference sequence). V was pared by 6 bases and J by 1 base, with 12 bases between. The CDR3 sequence is CASSPRALNTGELFF. DNA for the CDR3: TGTGCCAGCAGCCCTAGGGCCCTGAACACCGGGGAGCTGTTTTTT.

The chain joins TRBV9 to TRBJ2-7; D gene unclear. This CDR3 comprises 14 residues. Germline loops: CDR1 SGDLS, CDR2 YYNGEE. V dropped 0 bases and J dropped 6 bases, with 13 bases sitting between them. This chain's CDR3 is CASSVAQVGIEQYF. The CDR3 DNA reads as TGTGCCAGCAGCGTAGCTCAGGTAGGGATCGAGCAGTACTTC. Full variable domain (rest looked up from reference TRBV9 and TRBJ2-7): DSGVTQTPKHLITATGQRVTLRCSPRSGDLSVYWYQQSLDQGLQFLIQYYNGEERAKGNILERFSAQQFPDLHSELNLSSLELGDSALYFCASSVAQVGIEQYFGPGTRLTVT.

The chain employs TRBV6-1 and TRBJ2-2; no definite D call. The CDR3 is 14 amino acids. CDR1 is MNHNS and CDR2 is SASEGT in the germline V gene. The V end lost 7 bases, the J end lost 0 bases, and 9 bases lay between the germline ends. CDR3: CASKLSANTGELFF. CDR3 sequence (DNA): TGTGCCAGCAAACTCTCGGCGAACACCGGGGAGCTGTTTTTT.

V usage is TRBV7-6 and J usage is TRBJ2-3; D is unclear. Germline CDR1 SGHVS, CDR2 FNYEAQ. The germline V and J ends were trimmed by 2 bases and 4 bases, with 10 bases remaining between them. This CDR3 comprises 14 residues. CDR3 bases: TGTGCCAGCAGCTTATTGATTAGGGCAGATACGCAGTATTTT. Translation gives CASSLLIRADTQYF.

The chain couples TRBV10-3 to TRBJ2-5; the D is unclear. Germline assignment: CDR1 ENHRY and CDR2 SYGVKD. Trimming took 6 bases from V and 5 from J, leaving 10 bases between them. The CDR3 length is 12 residues. CDR3 residues: CAISQPGETQYF. DNA for the CDR3: TGTGCCATCAGCCAACCCGGGGAGACCCAGTACTTC.

The chain carries TRBV7-3 and TRBJ2-6, with 9 bases fitting TRBD1. This CDR3 has 19 residues. The V and J ends lost 4 bases and 2 bases, in that order; junction bases with no gene match: 12. In germline, CDR1 is SGHTA, CDR2 FQGTGA. CDR3 DNA sequence: TGTGCCAGCAGCTCCTACAGGGGGCGATCCTCCCCTGGGGCCAACGTCCTGACTTTC. Its protein product is CASSSYRGRSSPGANVLTF.

The chain combines TRBV2 with TRBJ1-5; no definite D call. The germline V and J ends were trimmed by 6 bases and 4 bases, with 13 bases remaining between them. This CDR3 contains 14 residues. Germline CDR1 and CDR2: SNHLY and FYNNEI. The CDR3 reads CASSGRGSNQPQHF. CDR3 sequence (DNA): TGTGCCAGCAGCGGGAGAGGGTCGAATCAGCCCCAGCATTTT.

The rearrangement uses TRBV11-2 and TRBJ1-1; D not certain. Germline V lookup: CDR1 SGHAT, CDR2 FQNNGV. The CDR3 runs 14 residues. Between the trimmed V and J ends, which lost 2 bases and 4 bases, there was a span of 11 bases. The DNA of the CDR3 is TGTGCCAGCAGCTTATCGTCCCGGAGCACTGAAGCTTTCTTT. Residues: CASSLSSRSTEAFF.

The rearrangement uses TRBV19 and TRBJ1-1; D gene ambiguous. The CDR3 runs to 11 residues. The V gene lost 5 bases and the J gene lost 3 bases, with 4 bases spanning the gap. Germline V lookup: CDR1 LNHDA, CDR2 SQIVND (reference sequence). CDR3 protein: CASSSDTEAFF. The CDR3 coding sequence is TGTGCCAGTAGTTCAGACACTGAAGCTTTCTTT. The full variable domain, in which reference TRBV19 and TRBJ1-1 provide the parts outside the CDR3, is DGGITQSPKYLFRKEGQNVTLSCEQNLNHDAMYWYRQDPGQGLRLIYYSQIVNDFQKGDIAEGYSVSREKKESFPLTVTSAQKNPTAFYLCASSSDTEAFFGQGTRLTVV.

The V call is TRBV27, the J call TRBJ2-1; 13 bases match TRBD2. The CDR3 runs 15 residues. Germline trimming cut 5 bases from V and 6 bases from J; bases unmatched to any gene: 4. Germline V gene data show CDR1 as MNHEY and CDR2 as SMNVEV (reference sequence). CDR3 loop: CASSLLAGGGNEQFF. The DNA for the CDR3 is TGTGCCAGCAGTCTACTAGCGGGAGGGGGCAATGAGCAGTTCTTC.

This clone was counted a single time. The V call is TRBV19, the J call TRBJ1-1; D remains ambiguous. The CDR3 spans 14 residues. Trimming left V 1 base short and J 7 bases short, with 13 bases between. CDR1 LNHDA and CDR2 SQIVND come from the germline V gene (reference sequence). The CDR3, as DNA: TGTGCCAGTAGTATAGCCGGGGTGGTTGGTGAAGCTTTCTTT. This encodes CASSIAGVVGEAFF.

The rearrangement joins TRBV28 to TRBJ1-5, with 7 bases matching TRBD1. Germline assignment: CDR1 MDHEN and CDR2 SYDVKM. Germline trimming cut 5 bases from V and 4 bases from J; bases unmatched to any gene: 8. The CDR3 contains 15 residues. The CDR3 DNA sequence: TGTGCCAGCAGTCCACAGGGGTTCGGAAATCAGCCCCAGCATTTT. Translating it yields CASSPQGFGNQPQHF.

The genes are TRBV28 and TRBJ2-3; 8 nucleotides line up with TRBD2. CDR3 length: 14 residues. The V gene's germline CDR1 is MDHEN and CDR2 SYDVKM. V shed 7 bases, J shed 3 bases, and the junction held 6 bases outside the gene matches. CDR3 region: CASNRREDTDTQYF. Written as DNA, the CDR3 is TGTGCCAGCAACCGGCGGGAGGATACAGATACGCAGTATTTT.

The J gene is TRBJ2-1, the V gene TRBV27, with D unclear. The germline V gene encodes CDR1 MNHEY and CDR2 SMNVEV (reference sequence). Trimming stripped 4 bases from V and 6 bases from J, with 7 bases between. This CDR3 has 12 residues. The CDR3 nucleotides read TGTGCCAGCAGTTACAAACCCAATGAGCAGTTCTTC. This sequence encodes CASSYKPNEQFF.

The gene calls are TRBV27 and TRBJ1-3, with no clear D. Germline CDR1 MNHEY, CDR2 SMNVEV (reference sequence). The CDR3 is 15 residues long. Trimming shortened V by 3 bases and J by 3 bases, and 12 bases separated the two germline ends. CDR3 amino acids: CASSLNSVLGNTIYF. CDR3 bases: TGTGCCAGCAGTTTGAACTCCGTCCTTGGAAACACCATATATTTT.

The chain combines TRBV4-1 with TRBJ2-7, with unresolved D. Germline CDR1 reads MGHRA; CDR2 reads YSYEKL. The CDR3 runs to 13 residues. Trimming took 3 bases from V and 3 from J, leaving 9 bases between them. CDR3 in amino acids: CASSHGEVYEQYF. CDR3 nucleotide sequence: TGCGCCAGCAGCCACGGTGAGGTCTACGAGCAGTACTTC.

V usage is TRBV7-2 and J usage is TRBJ2-2; TRBD1 is a possible D gene (6 bases). This CDR3 is built from 14 residues. V lost 6 bases and J 1 base, leaving 9 bases between the germline ends. Germline values: CDR1 SGHTA, CDR2 FQGNSA. The CDR3 is CASRSTGNTGELFF. CDR3 DNA sequence: TGTGCCAGCAGATCGACAGGGAACACCGGGGAGCTGTTTTTT.

The J gene is TRBJ2-7, the V gene TRBV9, with TRBD2 identical over 11 bases. This CDR3 spans 14 amino acids. J was trimmed by 6 bases and V by 4 bases; bases with no gene match: 6. Germline CDR1 SGDLS, CDR2 YYNGEE. The CDR3 DNA reads as TGTGCCAGCAGCACTGCCGGGACTAGCGGCGAGCAGTACTTC. Protein: CASSTAGTSGEQYF.

The chain uses TRBV5-4 and TRBJ2-2, with D maybe TRBD2 (6 bases). From germline, CDR1 is SGHNT and CDR2 YYREEE (reference sequence). V lost 0 bases and J 1 base, leaving 13 bases between the germline ends. There are 17 residues in the CDR3. The chain's CDR3 is CASSLVGWRENTGELFF. The CDR3 coding sequence is TGTGCCAGCAGCTTGGTAGGCTGGAGGGAGAACACCGGGGAGCTGTTTTTT.